This T cell receptor beta chain appears in the sequencing data of a study of identical twins. Findings and limits, study-wide: Those out-of-frame alpha sequences shared by twins showed an excess of low generation probability.

TCRdb called the 5' RACE reads again in MiXCR, with one record for every CDR3 protein. The sample records hundreds of thousands of distinct CDR3 sequences, roughly 24% being singletons. In regard to this clonotype: Its antigen remains unidentified.

Germline CDR1 reads SGHTA; CDR2 reads FQGNSA. The CDR3 is 17 amino acids. V was shortened by 2 bases and J by 1 base, with 18 bases between the two germline ends. In addition, the sample was reused for a study of T cells expressing NK-cell markers. As that report states: In a group of several donors, dominant NKG2C+ clonotypes represented roughly 1.0-7.0% of CD8+ T cells. Certain NKG2C+ T cell clones were expanded, and their HCMV specificity remained unclear.

The chain carries TRBV7-2 and TRBJ2-7; the D gene is possibly TRBD1 (5 bases). Sequencing input: CD4+ T cells sorted from blood. This TCR was sampled from a woman under 30 in good health. The CDR3 is CASSLLGRTLPSYEQYF. The CDR3 DNA reads TGTGCCAGCAGCTTATTAGGTCGGACACTACCTTCCTACGAGCAGTACTTC.